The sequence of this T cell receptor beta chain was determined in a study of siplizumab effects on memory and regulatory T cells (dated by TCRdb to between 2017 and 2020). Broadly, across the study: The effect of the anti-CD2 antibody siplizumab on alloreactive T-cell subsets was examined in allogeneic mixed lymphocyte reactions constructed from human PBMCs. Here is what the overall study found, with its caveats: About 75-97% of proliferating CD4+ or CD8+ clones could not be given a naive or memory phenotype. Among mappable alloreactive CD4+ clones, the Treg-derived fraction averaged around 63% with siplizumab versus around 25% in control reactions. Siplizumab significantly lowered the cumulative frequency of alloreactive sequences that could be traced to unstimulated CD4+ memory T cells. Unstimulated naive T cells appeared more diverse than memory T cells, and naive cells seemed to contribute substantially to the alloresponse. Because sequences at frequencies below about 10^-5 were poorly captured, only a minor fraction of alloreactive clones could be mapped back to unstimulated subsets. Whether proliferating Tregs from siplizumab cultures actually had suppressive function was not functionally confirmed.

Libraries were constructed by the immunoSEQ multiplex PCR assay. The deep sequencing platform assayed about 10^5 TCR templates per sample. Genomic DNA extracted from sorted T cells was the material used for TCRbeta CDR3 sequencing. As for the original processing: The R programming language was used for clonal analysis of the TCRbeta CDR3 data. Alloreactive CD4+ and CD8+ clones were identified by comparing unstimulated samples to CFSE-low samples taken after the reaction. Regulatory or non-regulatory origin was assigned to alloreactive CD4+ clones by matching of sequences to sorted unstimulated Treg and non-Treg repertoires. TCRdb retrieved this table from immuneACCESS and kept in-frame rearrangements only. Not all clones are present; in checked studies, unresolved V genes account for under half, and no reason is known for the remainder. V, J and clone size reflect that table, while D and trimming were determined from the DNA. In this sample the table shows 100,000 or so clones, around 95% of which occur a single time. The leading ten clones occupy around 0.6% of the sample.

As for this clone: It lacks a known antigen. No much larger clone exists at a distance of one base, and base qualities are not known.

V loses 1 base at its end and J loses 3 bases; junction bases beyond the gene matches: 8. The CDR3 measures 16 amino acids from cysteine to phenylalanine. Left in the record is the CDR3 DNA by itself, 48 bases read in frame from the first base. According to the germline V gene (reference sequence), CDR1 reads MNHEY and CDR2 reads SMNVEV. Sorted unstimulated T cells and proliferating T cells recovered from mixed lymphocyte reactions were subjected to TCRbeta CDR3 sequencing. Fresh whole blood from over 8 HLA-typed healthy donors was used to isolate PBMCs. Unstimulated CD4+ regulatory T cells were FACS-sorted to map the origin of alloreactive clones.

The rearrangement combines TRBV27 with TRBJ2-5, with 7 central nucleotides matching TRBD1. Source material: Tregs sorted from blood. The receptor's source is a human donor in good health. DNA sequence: TGTGCCAGCAGTTTATATGGTGTGGGGACAGAAGAGACCCAGTACTTC. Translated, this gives CASSLYGVGTEETQYF.